A single sample gave rise to the 26 T cell receptor beta chains below, sequenced in a study of radiotherapy plus CTLA-4 blockade in lung cancer. The table came from immunoSEQ multiplex PCR; TCRdb's copy has only in-frame clones and leaves some out. The profile shows some 73,000 clones, roughly 79% of them singletons. Sequenced material: peripheral blood, taken from a patient treated with radiotherapy plus ipilimumab. These receptor sequences come from a human donor with non-small cell lung cancer whose response to radiotherapy plus ipilimumab could not be evaluated. Some clones in this sample may be carry-over from other donors' samples.

V and J are TRBV7-2 and TRBJ2-7; TRBD1 agrees at 7 bases. Trimming cost V 3 bases and J 5 bases; bases outside gene matches: 4. The CDR3 covers 13 residues. Germline V gives CDR1 SGHTA, CDR2 FQGNSA. CDR3 sequence reads: CASSLQGVHEQYF. Written as DNA, the CDR3 is TGTGCCAGCAGCTTGCAGGGGGTCCACGAGCAGTACTTC.

This clone came up a few times. V gene TRBV21-1 combines with J gene TRBJ2-1; the table's D call TRBD1 went unverified against the DNA. TRBV21-1 is assigned pseudogene status. CDR3 size: 13 residues. The CDR3 reads CARLRGQGSEQFF. The DNA of the CDR3 is TGTGCCAGGCTCCGTGGACAGGGGAGTGAGCAGTTCTTC.

This clone was observed once. The V and J genes are TRBV10-3 and TRBJ2-7; tentative D call: TRBD1 (6 bases). Germline V lookup: CDR1 ENHRY, CDR2 SYGVKD. This CDR3 is 15 amino acids long. Between the trimmed V and J ends, which lost 3 bases and 0 bases, there was a span of 12 bases. This CDR3 reads CAISERTASSYEQYF. The CDR3 DNA sequence: TGTGCCATCAGTGAAAGGACAGCTAGCTCCTACGAGCAGTACTTC.

This sequence joins TRBV5-1 and TRBJ2-1; 7 bases match TRBD2. The V gene end was trimmed by 8 bases and the J gene end by 5 bases; junction bases not matched to a gene: 10. The CDR3 consists of 14 residues. Germline V lookup: CDR1 SGHRS, CDR2 YFSETQ. This chain's CDR3 is CASRPLGGNNEQFF. The CDR3, as DNA: TGCGCCAGTCGCCCCTTGGGGGGGAACAATGAGCAGTTCTTC.

The CDR3 spells CASSWGDGELFF. The CDR3 nucleotides are TGCGCCAGCTCTTGGGGAGACGGGGAGCTGTTTTTT. This chain joins TRBV5-1 and TRBJ2-2; a possible D gene is TRBD2 (5 bases). Germline lookup yields CDR1 SGHRS and CDR2 YFSETQ. The V end was cut by 7 bases, the J end by 7 bases, with 11 bases between. The CDR3 contains 12 residues.

With respect to this clone: The junction differs from germline at one of its ends, possibly a read error. The chain has TRBV7-7 and TRBJ2-6, with 7 bases aligning to TRBD1. CDR3 size: 17 residues. In germline, CDR1 is SSHAT, CDR2 FNYEAQ (reference sequence). As DNA, the CDR3 is TGTGCTAGCAGTCCACTACAGGGGAGCTCTGGGGCCAACGTCCTGACTTTC. The encoded protein is CASSPLQGSSGANVLTF. Combining the CDR3 with reference TRBV7-7 and TRBJ2-6 gives the whole variable domain GAGVSQSPRYKVTKRGQDVTLRCDPISSHATLYWYQQALGQGPEFLTYFNYEAQPDKSGLPSDRFSAERPEGSISTLTIQRTEQRDSAMYRCASSPLQGSSGANVLTFGAGSRLTVL.

This chain links TRBV14 with TRBJ2-1, with 10 bases aligning to TRBD1. Germline values: CDR1 SGHDN, CDR2 FVKESK. The CDR3 consists of 15 residues. Germline trimming cut 1 base from V and 6 bases from J; bases unmatched to any gene: 3. CDR3 bases: TGTGCCAGCAGCCAAGCGGGGACAGGGGTCAATGAGCAGTTCTTC. Translation gives CASSQAGTGVNEQFF.

The V and J genes are TRBV7-2 and TRBJ2-7; D call uncertain. Germline loops: CDR1 SGHTA, CDR2 FQGNSA. The ends were cut back, 0 bases at V and 2 bases at J, with 11 bases in the middle. This CDR3 spans 15 amino acids. Here the CDR3 DNA reads TGTGCCAGCAGCTTAGCGTCTGGGCAAACCTACGAGCAGTACTTC. Amino acid sequence: CASSLASGQTYEQYF.

The chain couples TRBV6-1 to TRBJ1-1, with TRBD1 as a possible D gene (6 bases). Germline CDR1 is MNHNS and CDR2 is SASEGT. The V gene lost 8 bases and the J gene lost 8 bases, with 21 bases spanning the gap. The CDR3 is made up of 14 amino acids. The CDR3, as DNA: TGTGCCAGCTTCAAGGGGACATCAAAGGTCGAAGCTTTCTTT. Its protein is CASFKGTSKVEAFF.

Comments on this clone: Germline and junction disagree at one end, which may indicate a read error. The same CDR3 can be traced to other DNA sequences in this sample. The V gene is TRBV7-7, the J gene TRBJ1-1, with no clear D. This CDR3 spans 13 amino acids. CDR1 and CDR2 (germline): SSHAT, FNYEAQ (reference sequence). The CDR3 protein is CASSLSPGTEAFF. CDR3 in DNA: TGTGCTAGCAGCTTATCCCCAGGCACTGAAGCTTTCTTT.

This clone appeared a single time. This chain connects TRBV5-1 to TRBJ1-1; perhaps TRBD1 as D (5 bases). The length of the CDR3 is 14 residues. V lost 3 bases and J 7 bases, leaving 16 bases between the germline ends. In germline, CDR1 is SGHRS, CDR2 YFSETQ. The CDR3 DNA is TGCGCCAGCAGCTCCGACAGTCTCCCGAATGAAGCTTTCTTT. It specifies CASSSDSLPNEAFF. The variable domain in full, with the rest retrieved from reference TRBV5-1 and TRBJ1-1, is KAGVTQTPRYLIKTRGQQVTLSCSPISGHRSVSWYQQTPGQGLQFLFEYFSETQRNKGNFPGRFSGRQFSNSRSEMNVSTLELGDSALYLCASSSDSLPNEAFFGQGTRLTVV.

The V gene is TRBV18, the J gene TRBJ2-7; no clear D. CDR1 and CDR2 (germline): KGHSH, LQKENI. V gave up 6 bases and J gave up 6 bases, with 12 bases separating them. This CDR3 comprises 12 residues. CDR3 sequence: CASSSQIGEQYF. The CDR3 region has the DNA TGTGCCAGCTCCTCACAGATAGGCGAGCAGTACTTC.

This clone has just one count. The chain is built from TRBV14 and TRBJ2-1, with D perhaps TRBD2 (6 bases). V lost 5 bases and J lost 7, with 21 bases in between. The V gene's germline CDR1 is SGHDN and CDR2 FVKESK. There are 16 residues in the CDR3. CDR3 nucleotides: TGTGCCAGCAGCATCCGGGAGCATTTCGTCTGGAATGAGCAGTTCTTC. Translating it yields CASSIREHFVWNEQFF.

On this clone itself: Other DNA sequences in the same sample also yield this CDR3. The J gene is TRBJ2-1, the V gene TRBV7-9; 13 bases align to TRBD2. J lost 5 bases, V lost 5 bases, and 3 bases had no gene match. The CDR3 runs 15 residues. Germline V gene sequence: CDR1 SEHNR, CDR2 FQNEAQ (reference sequence). In DNA, the CDR3 is TGTGCCAGCAGCCTACTAGCGGGGGGGAACAATGAGCAGTTCTTC. Translating gives CASSLLAGGNNEQFF.

The V and J genes are TRBV19 and TRBJ2-5; possibly TRBD1 for D (5 bases). V was cut by 3 bases and J by 2 bases, with 13 bases left in between. This CDR3 is built from 15 residues. Germline CDR1 LNHDA, CDR2 SQIVND (reference sequence). CDR3 nucleotides: TGTGCCAGTAGTATGGACACCAACCTGCAAGAGACCCAGTACTTC. Its translation: CASSMDTNLQETQYF. The full variable domain, in which reference TRBV19 and TRBJ2-5 provide the parts outside the CDR3, is DGGITQSPKYLFRKEGQNVTLSCEQNLNHDAMYWYRQDPGQGLRLIYYSQIVNDFQKGDIAEGYSVSREKKESFPLTVTSAQKNPTAFYLCASSMDTNLQETQYFGPGTRLLVL.

The rearrangement joins TRBV18 to TRBJ2-3, with D possibly matching TRBD1 (6 bases). V lost 3 bases, J lost 6 bases, and 19 bases lay in between. The CDR3 consists of 16 residues. Germline loops: CDR1 KGHSH, CDR2 LQKENI. In DNA form, the CDR3 reads TGTGCCAGCTCACCCAATCCGGGGAGCCAGGGGGATACGCAGTATTTT. Translation gives CASSPNPGSQGDTQYF.

The chain carries TRBV30 and TRBJ1-2; D is unclear. V was pared by 5 bases and J by 4 bases, with 8 bases between. The CDR3 is made up of 11 amino acids. Germline CDR1 GTSNPN, CDR2 SVGIG (reference sequence). The CDR3, as DNA: TGTGCCTGGTCCCACAGCTATGGCTACACCTTC. Translation: CAWSHSYGYTF. The entire variable domain, with the rest obtained from reference TRBV30 and TRBJ1-2, is as follows: SQTIHQWPATLVQPVGSPLSLECTVEGTSNPNLYWYRQAAGRGLQLLFYSVGIGQISSEVPQNLSASRPQDRQFILSSKKLLLSDSGFYLCAWSHSYGYTFGSGTRLTVV.

This chain joins TRBV4-3 and TRBJ1-2; 8 positions match TRBD1. CDR3 size: 20 residues. J gave up 5 bases and V 4 bases, and 24 bases lay outside the gene matches. Germline CDR1 is LGHNA and CDR2 is YSLEER. In DNA, the CDR3 is TGCGCCAGCAGCCCCTACCTTTTAATTCCGGGACAGGTAACCGAGTATGGCTACACCTTC. It codes for CASSPYLLIPGQVTEYGYTF.

The chain is built from TRBV4-2 and TRBJ2-5, with 7 bases identical to TRBD1. This CDR3 is 14 amino acids long. Trimming removed 4 bases from V and 4 bases from J; junction bases left unmatched: 6. CDR1 and CDR2 from the germline V gene are LGHNA and YNFKEQ. The CDR3 region is CASSLSAGGETQYF. DNA of the CDR3: TGTGCCAGCAGCCTGTCCGCAGGGGGAGAGACCCAGTACTTC.

This chain links TRBV7-9 with TRBJ1-2; tentative D call: TRBD1 (6 bases). Germline V gene data show CDR1 as SEHNR and CDR2 as FQNEAQ (reference sequence). The CDR3 is 15 residues long. V was pared by 5 bases and J by 4 bases, with 17 bases between. The CDR3 spells CASSPNGGQTYGYTF. The CDR3 DNA reads TGTGCCAGCAGCCCCAATGGAGGACAGACCTATGGCTACACCTTC.

This clone was recorded only once. The chain carries TRBV7-9 and TRBJ2-7, with TRBD1 identical over 9 bases. Germline CDR1 and CDR2: SEHNR and FQNEAQ (reference sequence). The CDR3 sequence is 16 residues long. V lost 4 bases to trimming and J lost 6 bases; unmatched junction nucleotides: 13. The CDR3 DNA sequence: TGTGCCAGCAGCTACCAACGGGGGACAGGGCTCTCCGAGCAGTACTTC. The encoded protein is CASSYQRGTGLSEQYF.

This sequence joins TRBV7-2 and TRBJ2-2, with 8 bases lining up with TRBD1. Germline V gives CDR1 SGHTA, CDR2 FQGNSA. The CDR3 sequence is 16 residues long. V was clipped by 5 bases and J by 5 bases; unmatched bases: 10. CDR3 bases: TGTGCCAGCAGCCGACGGACAGGGAGTTATACCGGGGAGCTGTTTTTT. Translating it yields CASSRRTGSYTGELFF.

The gene calls are TRBV7-8 and TRBJ2-7, with D perhaps TRBD1 (5 bases). This CDR3 contains 16 residues. The germline CDR1 and CDR2 sequences are SGHVS and FQNEAQ. The V gene lost 1 base and the J gene lost 0 bases, with 13 bases spanning the gap. CDR3 sequence: CASSLGEDSVSYEQYF. The CDR3 DNA reads TGTGCCAGCAGCTTAGGCGAAGACAGCGTCTCCTACGAGCAGTACTTC.

V and J are TRBV4-2 and TRBJ2-5; weak D call: TRBD2 (6 bases). V dropped 4 bases and J dropped 3 bases, with 12 bases sitting between them. This CDR3 contains 14 residues. CDR1 and CDR2 (germline): LGHNA, YNFKEQ. CDR3 in amino acids: CASSPGTRKETQYF. The CDR3 nucleotides read TGTGCCAGCAGCCCAGGGACTCGTAAAGAGACCCAGTACTTC.

The rearrangement uses TRBV9 and TRBJ2-7; D possibly corresponds to TRBD1 (5 bases). CDR1 and CDR2 from the germline V gene are SGDLS and YYNGEE. Trimming took 0 bases from V and 6 from J, leaving 13 bases between them. CDR3 length equals 14 residues. CDR3 sequence (DNA): TGTGCCAGCAGCGTAGAGAAGGGGCCGGGCGAGCAGTACTTC. Protein product: CASSVEKGPGEQYF.

This clone has a handful of counts. The chain is built from TRBV5-1 and TRBJ2-2, with 9 bases that match TRBD1. CDR1 is SGHRS, CDR2 YFSETQ, per germline. The CDR3 consists of 13 residues. J lost 8 bases, V lost 5 bases, and 4 bases had no gene match. CDR3 nucleotides: TGCGCCAGCAGTACAGGGGGCCCTGGGGAGCTGTTTTTT. Translated: CASSTGGPGELFF.